The text below deals with one T cell receptor (beta chain). What it binds is unknown. Original processing notes: A productive frequency of 2.59 x 10-5 was the lowest detectable. Libraries were prepared by immunoSEQ multiplex PCR; TCRdb keeps only in-frame clonotypes and omits some of them. From that table come the V and J calls and clone size; the DNA was used to work out D and trimming. Of roughly 25,000 clones listed, 60% to 80% are singletons. Deletions cut 2 bases from V and 5 bases from J, with 12 bases between. The germline V gene has CDR1 SGHAT and CDR2 FQDESV (reference sequence). The CDR3 extends over 14 amino acids. The sample is drawn from a study of STAT5B mutations in CD4+ large granular lymphocyte leukemia. On the study more broadly: Healthy donors showed HLA-associated enrichment of the CDR3 'QG' motif. Study-wide results and caveats: Higher CD4+ than CD8+ T-LGLL clonality might reflect small sample size. Without putative leukemic clones, patient CD4-sorted repertoires remained more clonal than healthy CD4+ repertoires.

The source material was CD4+ T cells from blood buffy coats. This TCR was recovered from a human donor in good health. The chain carries TRBV11-1 and TRBJ2-5; D gene uncertain. The CDR3 is CASSLHPARETQYF. The CDR3 DNA reads as TGTGCCAGCAGCTTACATCCAGCTAGGGAGACCCAGTACTTC.